This T cell receptor (beta chain) was identified in a study of brain metastases from non-small cell lung cancer. Points from the study as a whole: In roughly 64% of brain metastases, T-cell clones were expanded compared with matched primary tumors. TCR repertoires overlapped largely between brain metastases and matched primaries.

The CDR3 loop spans 14 amino acids. Germline V gives CDR1 SNHLY, CDR2 FYNNEI. Method: immunoSEQ multiplex PCR; TCRdb's copy keeps in-frame clones and lacks some. The data show roughly 4,000 clones, roughly 87% seen once. Comment on this clone: Its antigen is not identified. A read error may account for a junction end that differs from germline.

The receptor comes from a donor at least 40 years old with non-small cell lung cancer. The J gene is TRBJ2-7, the V gene TRBV2; D ambiguous. The specimen sequenced was primary lung tumor tissue. The CDR3 protein is CASSLPGFLHEQYF. For the CDR3, the DNA is TGTGCCAGCAGTCTCCCTGGATTTCTCCACGAGCAGTATTTC.